The 17 T cell receptor beta chains below were found in one sample sequenced in a study of blood T cell repertoires in COVID-19. Assay: immunoSEQ multiplex PCR; the TCRdb copy retains only in-frame clones and omits some. This table has about 210,000 clones, 80% to 90% appearing once. What was sequenced was peripheral blood. Receptors were obtained from a man aged 35 to 55 with acute or convalescent COVID-19.

The chain joins TRBV5-8 to TRBJ1-5; possibly TRBD1 for D (5 bases). Germline V lookup: CDR1 SGHTS, CDR2 YDEGEE. Trimming left V 1 base short and J 3 bases short, with 11 bases between. This CDR3 comprises 15 residues. In nucleotides, the CDR3 is TGTGCCAGCAGCTTGTCCCCGGGGGACAATCAGCCCCAGCATTTT. Translating it yields CASSLSPGDNQPQHF.

The CDR3 nucleotides are TGCGCCAGCAATGTTGGAGGGGAAAATGAGCAGTTCTTC. Translated: CASNVGGENEQFF. This chain links TRBV5-1 with TRBJ2-1; D is perhaps TRBD2 (6 bases). This CDR3 region has 13 residues. Trimming removed 6 bases from V and 7 bases from J, with 14 bases in between. Germline V gene data show CDR1 as SGHRS and CDR2 as YFSETQ.

For the CDR3, the DNA is TGTGCCAGCAGCCCTCTAGGGGGGGTCTCCTACGAGCAGTACTTC. Protein: CASSPLGGVSYEQYF. V is TRBV7-2 and J is TRBJ2-7; D possibly corresponds to TRBD2 (7 bases). CDR3 length: 15 residues. The V gene's germline CDR1 is SGHTA and CDR2 FQGNSA. V shed 5 bases and J shed 0 bases, with 14 bases lying between them.

The V call is TRBV27, the J call TRBJ1-1; perhaps TRBD1 as D (6 bases). CDR1 MNHEY and CDR2 SMNVEV come from the germline V gene (reference sequence). The V gene lost 7 bases and the J gene lost 5 bases, with 23 bases spanning the gap. This CDR3 region has 16 residues. CDR3 loop: CASTKGEGTSWTEAFF. The CDR3 nucleotides are TGTGCCAGCACCAAAGGGGAGGGGACAAGTTGGACTGAAGCTTTCTTT.

A single count supports this clone. The J gene is TRBJ1-1, the V gene TRBV18; D might be TRBD1 (6 bases). The CDR3 is 14 amino acids. CDR1 is KGHSH and CDR2 is LQKENI in the germline V gene. V lost 0 bases and J lost 5, with 10 bases in between. The CDR3 DNA sequence: TGTGCCAGCTCACCACCAGGGGGAGGGACTGAAGCTTTCTTT. Translated: CASSPPGGGTEAFF. The full variable domain, completed using reference TRBV18 and TRBJ1-1, is NAGVMQNPRHLVRRRGQEARLRCSPMKGHSHVYWYRQLPEEGLKFMVYLQKENIIDESGMPKERFSAEFPKEGPSILRIQQVVRGDSAAYFCASSPPGGGTEAFFGQGTRLTVV.

V and J are TRBV4-2 and TRBJ1-6; D gene ambiguous. V lost 1 base and J lost 9, with 10 bases in between. The CDR3 runs to 14 residues. Germline-derived CDR1 and CDR2 are LGHNA and YNFKEQ. The CDR3 spells CASSQGGHPSPLHF. DNA for the CDR3: TGTGCCAGCAGCCAAGGCGGTCACCCTTCACCCCTCCACTTT.

The rearrangement uses TRBV3-1 (or the pseudogene TRBV3-2) and TRBJ1-6; 7 bases fit TRBD1. After removal of 1 base from V and 0 bases from J, the junction contained 9 bases not matched to a gene. From germline, CDR1 is LGHDT and CDR2 YNNKEL (reference sequence). This CDR3 contains 19 residues. DNA of the CDR3: TGTGCCAGCAGCCAAGCGGGAAAAACAGGGGCCTCCTATAATTCACCCCTCCACTTT. Translating it yields CASSQAGKTGASYNSPLHF.

With regard to this clone: This same CDR3 is encoded by further DNA sequences in the sample. The chain carries TRBV6-2 or TRBV6-3 and TRBJ2-7, with 7 bases matching TRBD1. Per the germline V gene, CDR1 is MNHEY and CDR2 is SVGEGT. The CDR3 spans 14 residues. Trimming cost V 6 bases and J 1 base; bases outside gene matches: 6. The CDR3 here is CASSTRTGSYEQYF. The CDR3, as DNA: TGTGCCAGCAGCACCAGGACAGGTTCCTACGAGCAGTACTTC.

The chain couples TRBV12-3 or TRBV12-4 to TRBJ1-1; no reliable D call. Trimming stripped 5 bases from V and 3 bases from J, with 10 bases between. The CDR3 loop spans 13 amino acids. CDR3 in amino acids: CASSPHIDTEAFF. CDR3 sequence (DNA): TGTGCCAGCAGTCCACACATCGACACTGAAGCTTTCTTT.

This clone was seen once. V usage is TRBV19 and J usage is TRBJ2-1; D gene uncertain. CDR1 and CDR2 from the germline V gene are LNHDA and SQIVND (reference sequence). V was cut by 5 bases and J by 6 bases, with 14 bases left in between. CDR3 length: 14 amino acids. CDR3 region: CASSPLGYPNEQFF. CDR3 nucleotides: TGTGCCAGTAGTCCACTCGGGTACCCCAATGAGCAGTTCTTC.

The CDR3 sequence: CASSPRGAGGDTQYF. The CDR3 DNA is TGTGCCAGCAGCCCCCGAGGGGCGGGGGGGGATACGCAGTATTTT. The chain recombines TRBV4-2 with TRBJ2-3, with 9 bases fitting TRBD2. The germline gives CDR1 LGHNA, CDR2 YNFKEQ. CDR3 length: 15 amino acids. Trimming removed 4 bases from V and 6 bases from J; junction bases left unmatched: 8.

This rearrangement joins TRBV3-1 (or the pseudogene TRBV3-2) to TRBJ2-2; D is unclear. In germline, CDR1 is LGHDT, CDR2 YNNKEL (reference sequence). Trimming left V 1 base short and J 6 bases short, with 3 bases between. This CDR3 contains 12 residues. CDR3 loop: CASSQVAGELFF. CDR3 DNA: TGTGCCAGCAGCCAAGTCGCCGGGGAGCTGTTTTTT.

J is TRBJ2-3 and V is TRBV5-1; no firm D call. The CDR3 sequence is 13 residues long. V lost 2 bases and J 2 bases, leaving 6 bases between the germline ends. Germline CDR1 SGHRS, CDR2 YFSETQ. DNA of the CDR3: TGCGCCAGCAGCTTCACTACCACAGATACGCAGTATTTT. Residues: CASSFTTTDTQYF.

The J gene is TRBJ1-5, the V gene TRBV6-2 or TRBV6-3; D might be TRBD1 (6 bases). Germline-derived CDR1 and CDR2 are MNHEY and SVGEGT. V was cut by 5 bases and J by 3 bases, with 17 bases left in between. This CDR3 comprises 16 residues. The CDR3 reads CASSPPGVWPNQPQHF. CDR3 coding DNA: TGTGCCAGCAGTCCACCAGGGGTCTGGCCCAATCAGCCCCAGCATTTT.

This clone appeared a few times. This chain uses TRBV5-1 with TRBJ1-2; no reliable D call. Looked up from germline, CDR1 is SGHRS and CDR2 is YFSETQ. The length of the CDR3 is 16 residues. V lost 2 bases, J lost 0 bases, and 14 bases lay in between. The CDR3 coding sequence is TGCGCCAGCAGCTTCCTCGGGTCCGGAACTAACTATGGCTACACCTTC. Encoded protein: CASSFLGSGTNYGYTF.

This chain uses TRBV7-8 with TRBJ2-1; 10 bases match TRBD2. V was pared by 8 bases and J by 2 bases, with 6 bases of the junction left unmatched. Germline V CDR1 and CDR2: SGHVS, FQNEAQ. The CDR3 extends over 15 amino acids. The CDR3 region is CASGVSGGAYNEQFF. The CDR3, as DNA: TGTGCCAGCGGGGTGAGCGGGGGGGCCTACAATGAGCAGTTCTTC.

CDR3 bases: TGCGCCAGCAGCCAAGATCCCGGTACCACAGGGCGGTTCAATCAGCCCCAGCATTTT. Its protein is CASSQDPGTTGRFNQPQHF. The rearrangement joins TRBV4-1 to TRBJ1-5; D possibly corresponds to TRBD1 (6 bases). Germline loops: CDR1 MGHRA, CDR2 YSYEKL. V was clipped by 0 bases and J by 3 bases, with 21 bases between them. This CDR3 has 19 residues.